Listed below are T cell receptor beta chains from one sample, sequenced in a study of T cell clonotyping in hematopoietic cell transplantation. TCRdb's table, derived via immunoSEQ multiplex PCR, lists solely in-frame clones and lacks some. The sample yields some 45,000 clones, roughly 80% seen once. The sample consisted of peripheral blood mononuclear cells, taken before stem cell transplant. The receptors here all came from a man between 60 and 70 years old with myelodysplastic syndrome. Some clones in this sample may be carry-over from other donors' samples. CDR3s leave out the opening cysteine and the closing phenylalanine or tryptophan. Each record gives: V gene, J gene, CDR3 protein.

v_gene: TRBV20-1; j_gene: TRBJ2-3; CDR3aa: SASYGDTQY
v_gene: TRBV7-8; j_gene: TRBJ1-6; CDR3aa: ASSLYLDSPLH
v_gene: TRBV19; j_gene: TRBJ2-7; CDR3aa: ASRPRDSAYEQY
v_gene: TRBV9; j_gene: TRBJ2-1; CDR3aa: ASSVDQRTLRNEQF
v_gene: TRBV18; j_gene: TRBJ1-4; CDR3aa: ASSPQQGEEKLF
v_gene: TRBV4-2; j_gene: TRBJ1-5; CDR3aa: ASSQVMGGQGGNQPQH
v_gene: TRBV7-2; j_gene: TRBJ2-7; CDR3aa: ASLEGRSYEQY
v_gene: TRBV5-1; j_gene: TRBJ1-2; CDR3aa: ASSLGQNYGYT
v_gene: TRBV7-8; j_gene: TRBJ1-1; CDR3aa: ASSPRVGEAF
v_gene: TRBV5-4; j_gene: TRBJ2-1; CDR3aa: ASSLGRNEQF
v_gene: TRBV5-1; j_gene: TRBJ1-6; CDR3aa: ASSLGGTGNNSPLH
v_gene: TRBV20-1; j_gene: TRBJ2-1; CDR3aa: SARANNEQF
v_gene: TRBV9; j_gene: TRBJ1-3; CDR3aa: ASRRGSGNTIY
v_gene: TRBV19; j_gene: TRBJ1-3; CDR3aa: ASSIELISGNTIY
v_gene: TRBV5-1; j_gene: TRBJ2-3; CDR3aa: ASSLGSSGDTDTQY
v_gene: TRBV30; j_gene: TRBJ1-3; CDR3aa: AWDRVRAISGNTIY
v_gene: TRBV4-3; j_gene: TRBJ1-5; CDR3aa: ASSRDDTVQPQH
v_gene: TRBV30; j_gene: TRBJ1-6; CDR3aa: AWKYEDRGLLAPLH
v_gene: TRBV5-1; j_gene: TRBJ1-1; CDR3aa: ASRSGTGPMNTEAF
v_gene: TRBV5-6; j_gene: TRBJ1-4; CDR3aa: ASSATLGGLGEKLF
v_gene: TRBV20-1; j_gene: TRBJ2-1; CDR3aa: SGGGNEQF
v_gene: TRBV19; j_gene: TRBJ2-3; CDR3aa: ASSLAGATDTQY
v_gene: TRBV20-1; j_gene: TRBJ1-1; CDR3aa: SANDYPEAF
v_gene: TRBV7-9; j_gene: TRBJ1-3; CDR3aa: ASSRVDSGNTIY
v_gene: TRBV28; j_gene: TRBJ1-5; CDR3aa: ASSSAERGYRNQPQH
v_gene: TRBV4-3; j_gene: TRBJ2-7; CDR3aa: ASSQGPYDEQY
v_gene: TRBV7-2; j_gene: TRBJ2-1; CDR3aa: ASSQTVYNEQF
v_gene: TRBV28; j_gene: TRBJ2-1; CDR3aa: ATNGGQPF
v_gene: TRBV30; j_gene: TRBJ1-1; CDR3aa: AWRTGYLVTNMNTEAF
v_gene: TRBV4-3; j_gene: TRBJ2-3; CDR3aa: ASSQIGMGTDTQY
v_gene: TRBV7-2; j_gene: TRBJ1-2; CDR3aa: ASSLDRSPGYT
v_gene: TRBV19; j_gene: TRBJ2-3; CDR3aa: ASSRETDTQY
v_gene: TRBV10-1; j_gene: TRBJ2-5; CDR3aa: ASSETLAGKTQY
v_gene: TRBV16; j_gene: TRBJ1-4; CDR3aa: ASSPAGVRGANEKLF
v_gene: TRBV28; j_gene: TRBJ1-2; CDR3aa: ASSSNYGYT
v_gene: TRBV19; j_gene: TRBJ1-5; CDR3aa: ASRAGVNQPQH
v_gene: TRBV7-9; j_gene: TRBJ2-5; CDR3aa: ASSYPTGGAEETQY
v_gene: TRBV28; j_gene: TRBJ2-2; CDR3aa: ASSPILPGGTGELF
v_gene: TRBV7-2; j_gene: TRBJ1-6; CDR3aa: ASSPIGTAVSSYNSPLH
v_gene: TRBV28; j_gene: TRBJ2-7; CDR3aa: ASSLGGYEQY
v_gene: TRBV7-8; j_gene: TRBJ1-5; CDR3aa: ASSSGQSGGRNQPQH
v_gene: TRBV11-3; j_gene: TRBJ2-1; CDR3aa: ASSSGTARELSSYNEQF
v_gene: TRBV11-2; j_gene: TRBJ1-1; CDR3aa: ASSLTRATEAF
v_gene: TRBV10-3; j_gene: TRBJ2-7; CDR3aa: AIGTGNEQY
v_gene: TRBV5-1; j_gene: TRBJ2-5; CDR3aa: ASSRQGGWETQY
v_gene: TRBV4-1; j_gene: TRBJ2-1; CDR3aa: ASSQVDMIVYNEQF
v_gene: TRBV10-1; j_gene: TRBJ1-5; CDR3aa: ASSERGGDRGDQPQH
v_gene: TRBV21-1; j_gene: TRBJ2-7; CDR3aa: ASSPHSRGFSYEQY
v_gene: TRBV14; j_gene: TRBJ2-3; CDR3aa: ASSQGGASTDTQY